This entry lists 24 T cell receptor beta chains sequenced from one sample in a study of vaccination and CD4 T cells after COVID-19. Their specific antigens are unknown. Noted treatment: 10-day PBMC culture with coronavirus spike peptide pools or control peptides (ViraFEST assay). The study sequenced cultured CD4+ T cell DNA using the Oncomine TCR Beta short-read assay. Each CDR3 protein is one row after TCRdb ran MiXCR on the PCR reads. The table lists around 15,000 distinct CDR3 sequences, over 60% of them singletons. Sequencing was done on a sample of CD4+ T cells from blood, cultured in vitro. The receptor set was obtained from a human donor who had recovered from COVID-19.

This chain joins TRBV7-9 and TRBJ2-7; 10 bases match TRBD1. V dropped 1 base and J dropped 2; count of bases not matched to a gene: 8. The CDR3 covers 17 residues. Germline CDR1 reads SEHNR; CDR2 reads FQNEAQ (reference sequence). Written as DNA, the CDR3 is TGTGCCAGCAGCTTAGTTTTAGGGGACAGGGGAACCTACGAGCAGTACTTC. Translating it yields CASSLVLGDRGTYEQYF.

The chain recombines TRBV7-9 with TRBJ2-7; D gene ambiguous. Germline-derived CDR1 and CDR2 are SEHNR and FQNEAQ (reference sequence). The length of the CDR3 is 11 residues. Trimming cost V 4 bases and J 3 bases, with 4 bases left between them. The CDR3 DNA sequence: TGTGCCAGCAGCTCTGACTACGAGCAGTACTTC. Its translation: CASSSDYEQYF.

The V gene is TRBV7-9, the J gene TRBJ2-7, with a weak D call TRBD1 (6 bases). CDR3 length equals 15 residues. In germline, CDR1 is SEHNR, CDR2 FQNEAQ (reference sequence). Trimming cost V 5 bases and J 2 bases, with 16 bases left between them. CDR3 region: CASSPNRVGTYEQYF. The CDR3 DNA follows: TGTGCCAGCAGCCCCAACAGGGTAGGCACCTACGAGCAGTACTTC.

By frequency in the sample, this clonotype is large (0.1 to 1%). V gene TRBV7-2 combines with J gene TRBJ1-3, with D perhaps matching TRBD1 (6 bases). Trimming stripped 4 bases from V and 1 base from J, with 17 bases between. Germline V gives CDR1 SGHTA, CDR2 FQGNSA. CDR3 length equals 17 residues. For the CDR3, the DNA is TGTGCCAGCAGCTCCAGCGGGGGGGGGCGATCTGGAAACACCATATATTTT. This encodes CASSSSGGGRSGNTIYF. Using reference TRBV7-2 and TRBJ1-3 for the parts outside the CDR3, the full variable domain is GAGVSQSPSNKVTEKGKDVELRCDPISGHTALYWYRQSLGQGLEFLIYFQGNSAPDKSGLPSDRFSAERTGGSVSTLTIQRTQQEDSAVYLCASSSSGGGRSGNTIYFGEGSWLTVV.

This clonotype was found a few times. The chain is built from TRBV6-1 and TRBJ1-1; D not resolved. Per germline, CDR1 MNHNS and CDR2 SASEGT. The V end lost 6 bases, the J end lost 1 base, and 6 bases lay between the germline ends. This CDR3 is built from 12 residues. DNA of the CDR3: TGTGCCAGCAGACCCAAGAACACTGAAGCTTTCTTT. The encoded protein is CASRPKNTEAFF.

The table lists this clonotype with a count of one. The chain employs TRBV6-2 or TRBV6-3 and TRBJ2-7; 9 positions match TRBD2. The ends lost 5 bases at V and 2 bases at J; junction bases unmatched: 13. The CDR3 is 17 amino acids. In germline, CDR1 is MNHEY, CDR2 SVGEGT. The DNA of the CDR3 is TGTGCCAGCAGTGATTTTCTAGCGGGATCCAGGGCCTACGAGCAGTACTTC. This codes for CASSDFLAGSRAYEQYF.

This clonotype is a singleton in its sample. The rearrangement links TRBV6-2 or TRBV6-3 to TRBJ1-5, with D possibly being TRBD1 (5 bases). The V gene's germline CDR1 is MNHEY and CDR2 SVGEGT. The CDR3 loop spans 12 amino acids. Trimming removed 11 bases at V and 5 bases at J, with 13 bases between. CDR3 coding DNA: TGTGCCTCTAATCAGGGCCATCAGCCCCAGCATTTT. This translates into CASNQGHQPQHF.

This clonotype was counted between two and nine times. The chain has TRBV7-2 and TRBJ1-2; possible D gene TRBD1, 5 bases. Germline CDR1 SGHTA, CDR2 FQGNSA. This CDR3 contains 13 residues. V lost 4 bases and J 4 bases, leaving 10 bases between the germline ends. CDR3 nucleotides: TGTGCCAGCAGCTATGCAGGGACCTATGGCTACACCTTC. This encodes CASSYAGTYGYTF.

The rearrangement joins TRBV20-1 to TRBJ2-3; D may be TRBD2 (6 bases). Germline values: CDR1 DFQATT, CDR2 SNEGSKA (reference sequence). This CDR3 is built from 15 residues. V lost 5 bases to trimming and J lost 0 bases, with 15 bases between them. CDR3 residues: CSACRAGRSTDTQYF. CDR3 nucleotide sequence: TGCAGTGCTTGTCGAGCGGGTAGAAGCACAGATACGCAGTATTTT.

The V call is TRBV11-2, the J call TRBJ2-1, with D tentatively TRBD2 (6 bases). Trimming removed 2 bases from V and 4 bases from J, with 15 bases in between. This CDR3 spans 16 amino acids. CDR1 is SGHAT, CDR2 FQNNGV, per germline. CDR3 residues: CASSLRGLSGYNEQFF. CDR3 nucleotides: TGTGCCAGCAGCTTAAGGGGACTTAGCGGTTACAATGAGCAGTTCTTC.

The gene calls are TRBV15 and TRBJ1-4; D is possibly TRBD1 (5 bases). V was clipped by 0 bases and J by 8 bases, with 13 bases between them. This CDR3 spans 15 amino acids. The germline CDR1 and CDR2 sequences are LNHNV and YYDKDF (reference sequence). The CDR3 spells CATSRDGASWEKLFF. In DNA form, the CDR3 reads TGTGCCACCAGCAGAGATGGGGCATCCTGGGAAAAACTGTTTTTT. The entire variable domain, with the rest obtained from reference TRBV15 and TRBJ1-4, is as follows: DAMVIQNPRYQVTQFGKPVTLSCSQTLNHNVMYWYQQKSSQAPKLLFHYYDKDFNNEADTPDNFQSRRPNTSFCFLDIRSPGLGDTAMYLCATSRDGASWEKLFFGSGTQLSVL.

DNA for the CDR3: TGCAGTGCTAGGAAGAACAGGGGTGAAGCTTTCTTT. Its translation is CSARKNRGEAFF. J is TRBJ1-1 and V is TRBV20-1, with 7 bases lining up with TRBD1. J gave up 7 bases and V 3 bases, and 5 bases lay outside the gene matches. Germline V gene sequence: CDR1 DFQATT, CDR2 SNEGSKA (reference sequence). This CDR3 has 12 amino acids.

The CDR3 here is CASSRDRGANYGYTF. Written as DNA, the CDR3 is TGCGCCAGCAGCCGAGACAGGGGAGCTAACTATGGCTACACCTTC. The chain links TRBV5-1 to TRBJ1-2; 8 bases are a match to TRBD1. Per the germline V gene, CDR1 is SGHRS and CDR2 is YFSETQ. This CDR3 comprises 15 residues. Germline trimming cut 4 bases from V and 0 bases from J; bases unmatched to any gene: 5.

The rearrangement uses TRBV25-1 and TRBJ2-7; tentative D call: TRBD2 (6 bases). The CDR3 has 16 amino acids. Germline CDR1 and CDR2: MGHDK and SYGVNS. Trimming removed 3 bases from V and 4 bases from J, with 19 bases in between. The CDR3 loop is CASSDVIGRGRYEQYF. CDR3 bases: TGTGCCAGCAGTGACGTCATTGGGCGGGGACGGTACGAGCAGTACTTC.

The chain links TRBV19 to TRBJ1-1; 9 bases agree with TRBD1. The CDR3 covers 15 residues. Germline CDR1 and CDR2: LNHDA and SQIVND (reference sequence). V shed 4 bases and J 3 bases; nucleotides not matched to a gene: 6. The CDR3 protein is CASSTSGTGYTEAFF. CDR3 nucleotides: TGTGCCAGTAGTACCTCCGGGACAGGGTACACTGAAGCTTTCTTT.

The genes are TRBV6-5 and TRBJ1-6; D gene unclear. The V gene's germline CDR1 is MNHEY and CDR2 SVGAGI. This CDR3 contains 14 residues. V lost 2 bases, J lost 3 bases, and 5 bases lay in between. CDR3: CASSYGDYNSPLHF. For the CDR3, the DNA is TGTGCCAGCAGTTACGGGGACTATAATTCACCCCTCCACTTT.

V usage is TRBV7-8 and J usage is TRBJ1-1; D might be TRBD1 (5 bases). From germline, CDR1 is SGHVS and CDR2 FQNEAQ. V lost 6 bases and J 3 bases, leaving 17 bases between the germline ends. The CDR3 runs to 15 residues. CDR3 bases: TGTGCCAGCAGGGAAGCGGGGCGCCGTTACACTGAAGCTTTCTTT. Amino acid sequence: CASREAGRRYTEAFF.

This rearrangement joins TRBV20-1 to TRBJ1-1, with D maybe TRBD1 (5 bases). Germline V gives CDR1 DFQATT, CDR2 SNEGSKA (reference sequence). The CDR3 runs to 14 residues. The V gene lost 3 bases and the J gene lost 1 base, with 12 bases spanning the gap. The CDR3 sequence: CSASFGTANTEAFF. CDR3 nucleotides: TGCAGTGCTAGTTTCGGGACGGCGAACACTGAAGCTTTCTTT.

The chain combines TRBV12-3 or TRBV12-4 with TRBJ1-5; 7 bases map to TRBD1. The CDR3 contains 15 residues. Trimming removed 8 bases from V and 1 base from J; junction bases left unmatched: 8. CDR3 amino acids: CASRTSGQSNQPQHF. CDR3 bases: TGTGCCAGCCGAACCTCGGGACAGAGCAATCAGCCCCAGCATTTT.

The chain links TRBV24-1 to TRBJ1-1, with a possible D match to TRBD1 (5 bases). This CDR3 has 14 amino acids. Trimming removed 4 bases at V and 8 bases at J, with 16 bases between. Germline CDR1 and CDR2: KGHDR and SFDVKD. In DNA, the CDR3 is TGTGCCACCAGTGACGAAGGATTCGGGGGGGAAGCTTTCTTT. This codes for CATSDEGFGGEAFF.

J is TRBJ1-5 and V is TRBV27, with D uncertain. The V end was cut by 6 bases, the J end by 1 base, with 10 bases between. The length of the CDR3 is 14 residues. The V gene's germline CDR1 is MNHEY and CDR2 SMNVEV (reference sequence). The CDR3 coding sequence is TGTGCCAGCAGGGGCGGATCCAGCAATCAGCCCCAGCATTTT. Amino acids: CASRGGSSNQPQHF.

The CDR3 loop is CASRRGQGTYHGYTF. The CDR3 nucleotides are TGTGCCAGCAGACGAGGACAGGGCACCTATCATGGCTACACCTTC. This chain uses TRBV28 with TRBJ1-2; TRBD1 agrees at 8 bases. CDR1 and CDR2 from the germline V gene are MDHEN and SYDVKM. This CDR3 is built from 15 residues. Trimming cost V 6 bases and J 6 bases; bases outside gene matches: 12.

This sequence joins TRBV6-2 or TRBV6-3 and TRBJ2-7, with D unresolved. The CDR3 consists of 13 residues. V was shortened by 8 bases and J by 2 bases, with 13 bases between the two germline ends. The germline V gene has CDR1 MNHEY and CDR2 SVGEGT. The CDR3 nucleotides read TGTGCCAGCCTCCAGCAGAGTCCCTACGAGCAGTACTTC. It is translated as CASLQQSPYEQYF.

V and J are TRBV12-3 or TRBV12-4 and TRBJ1-2, with unresolved D. Trimming cost V 7 bases and J 4 bases, with 16 bases left between them. CDR3 length: 14 residues. CDR3 sequence (DNA): TGTGCCAGCACCCAAGACGGAAGGATCTATGGCTACACCTTC. Amino acids: CASTQDGRIYGYTF.